This T cell receptor (beta chain) was found in a study of shared clonotypes between healthy human individuals. The protocol was immunoSEQ multiplex PCR, while the TCRdb copy is restricted to in-frame clones and leaves out a portion. This sample has about 2.3 million clones; more than 80% occur once, and the top ten carry under 0.45%. The V end was cut by 0 bases, the J end by 0 bases, with 6 bases between. This CDR3 contains 14 residues. The germline V gene encodes CDR1 SGHTS and CDR2 YDEGEE. The chain has TRBV5-8 and TRBJ1-2; D ambiguous. The source of this sequence is a man younger than 35 in good health. Some clones in this sample may be carry-over from other donors' samples. The sequencing sample was made of naive CD4+ T cells from PBMCs. Subset: CD45RA+ positively selected. The CDR3 protein is CASSLETSNYGYTF. The CDR3 DNA reads as TGTGCCAGCAGCTTGGAGACCTCTAACTATGGCTACACCTTC.